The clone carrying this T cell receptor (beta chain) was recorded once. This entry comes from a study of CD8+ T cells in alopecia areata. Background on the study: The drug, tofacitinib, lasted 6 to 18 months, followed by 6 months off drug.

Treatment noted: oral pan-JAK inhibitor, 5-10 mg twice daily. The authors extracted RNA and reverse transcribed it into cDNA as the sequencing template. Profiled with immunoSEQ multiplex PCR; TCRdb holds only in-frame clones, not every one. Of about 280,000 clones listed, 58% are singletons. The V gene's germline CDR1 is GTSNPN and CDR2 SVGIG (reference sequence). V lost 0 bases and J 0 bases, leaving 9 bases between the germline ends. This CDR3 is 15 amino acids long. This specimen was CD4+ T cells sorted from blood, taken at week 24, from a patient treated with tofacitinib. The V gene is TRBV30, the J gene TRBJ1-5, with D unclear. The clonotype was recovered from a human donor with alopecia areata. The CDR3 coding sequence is TGTGCCTGGAGTGTATCTAGGGATAGCAATCAGCCCCAGCATTTT. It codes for CAWSVSRDSNQPQHF.